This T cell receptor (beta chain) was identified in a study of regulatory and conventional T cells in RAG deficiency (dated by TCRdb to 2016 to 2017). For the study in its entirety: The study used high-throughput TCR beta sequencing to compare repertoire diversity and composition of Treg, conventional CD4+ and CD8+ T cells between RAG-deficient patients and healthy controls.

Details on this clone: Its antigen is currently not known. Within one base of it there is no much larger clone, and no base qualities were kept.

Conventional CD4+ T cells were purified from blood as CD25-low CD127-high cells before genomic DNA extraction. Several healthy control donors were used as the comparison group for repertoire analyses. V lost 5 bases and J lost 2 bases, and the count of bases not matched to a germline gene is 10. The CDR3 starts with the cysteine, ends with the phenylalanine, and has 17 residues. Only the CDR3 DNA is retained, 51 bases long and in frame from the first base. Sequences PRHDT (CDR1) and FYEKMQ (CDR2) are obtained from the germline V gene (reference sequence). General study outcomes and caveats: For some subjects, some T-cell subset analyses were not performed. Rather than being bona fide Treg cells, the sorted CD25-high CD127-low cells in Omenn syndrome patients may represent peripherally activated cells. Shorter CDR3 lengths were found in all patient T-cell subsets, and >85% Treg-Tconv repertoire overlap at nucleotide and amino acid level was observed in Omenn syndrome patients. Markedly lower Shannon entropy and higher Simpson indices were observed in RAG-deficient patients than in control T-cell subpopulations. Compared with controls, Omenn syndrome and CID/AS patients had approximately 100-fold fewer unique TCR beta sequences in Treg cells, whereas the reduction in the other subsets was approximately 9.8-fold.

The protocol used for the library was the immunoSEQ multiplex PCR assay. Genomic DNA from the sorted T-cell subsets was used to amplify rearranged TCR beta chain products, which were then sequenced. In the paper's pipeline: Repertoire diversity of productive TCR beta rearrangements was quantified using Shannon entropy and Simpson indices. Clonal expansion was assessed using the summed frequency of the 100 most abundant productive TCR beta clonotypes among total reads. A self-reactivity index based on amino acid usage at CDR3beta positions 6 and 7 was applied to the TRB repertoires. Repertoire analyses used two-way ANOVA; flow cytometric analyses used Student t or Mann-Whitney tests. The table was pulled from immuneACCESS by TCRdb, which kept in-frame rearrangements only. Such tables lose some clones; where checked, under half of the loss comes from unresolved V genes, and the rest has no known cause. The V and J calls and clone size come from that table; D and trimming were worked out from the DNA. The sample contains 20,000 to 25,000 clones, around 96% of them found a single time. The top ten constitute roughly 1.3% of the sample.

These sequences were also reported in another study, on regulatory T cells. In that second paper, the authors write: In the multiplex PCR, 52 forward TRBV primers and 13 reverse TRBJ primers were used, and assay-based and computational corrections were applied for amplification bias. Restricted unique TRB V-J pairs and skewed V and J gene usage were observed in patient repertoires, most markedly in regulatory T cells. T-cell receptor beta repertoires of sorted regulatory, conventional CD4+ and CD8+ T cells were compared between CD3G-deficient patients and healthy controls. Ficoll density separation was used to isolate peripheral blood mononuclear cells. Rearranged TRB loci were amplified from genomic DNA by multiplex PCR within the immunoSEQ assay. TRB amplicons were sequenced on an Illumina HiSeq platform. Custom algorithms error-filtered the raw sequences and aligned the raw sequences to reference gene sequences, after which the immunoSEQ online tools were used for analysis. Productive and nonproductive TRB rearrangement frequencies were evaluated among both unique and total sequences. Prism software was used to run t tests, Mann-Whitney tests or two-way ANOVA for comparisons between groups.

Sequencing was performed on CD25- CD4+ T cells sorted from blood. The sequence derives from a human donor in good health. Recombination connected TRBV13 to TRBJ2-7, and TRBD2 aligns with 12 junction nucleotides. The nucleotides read TGTGCCAGCAGCATTCGACTAGCGGGGGCCCTTACCTACGAGCAGTACTTC. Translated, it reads CASSIRLAGALTYEQYF.